A selection of T cell receptor beta chains follows, all from one sample in a study of CD8 T cells in Susac syndrome. TCRdb recomputed calls from the immunoSEQ multiplex PCR reads with MiXCR, one row per CDR3 protein. This sample yields more than 100,000 distinct CDR3 sequences, of which roughly 80% are seen a single time; more than 0.5% belongs to the top ten. The sample comprised CD8+ T cells from PBMCs. These receptor sequences come from a human donor with multiple sclerosis. Each CDR3 is given without its conserved first and last residue. Fields, in order: D gene, V gene, CDR3 length, CDR3 protein. The D gene is left open where the match is weak.

D gene: .
V gene: TRBV20-1
CDR3 length: 11
CDR3 protein: SAPRTVNTEAF

D gene: .
V gene: TRBV28
CDR3 length: 13
CDR3 protein: ASSLSGGQIYGYT

D gene: .
V gene: TRBV4-2
CDR3 length: 15
CDR3 protein: ASSQPLAEMNTGELF

D gene: .
V gene: TRBV7-9
CDR3 length: 15
CDR3 protein: ASTPTVNPKVNTEAF

D gene: .
V gene: TRBV6-5
CDR3 length: 16
CDR3 protein: ASSYSISSSSYNSPLH

D gene: .
V gene: TRBV13
CDR3 length: 11
CDR3 protein: ASSPPSFYEQY

D gene: .
V gene: TRBV5-8
CDR3 length: 10
CDR3 protein: ASSLDDQPQH

D gene: .
V gene: TRBV6-5
CDR3 length: 9
CDR3 protein: ASSWGTEQY

D gene: .
V gene: TRBV7-2
CDR3 length: 12
CDR3 protein: ASSLARRTETQY

D gene: TRBD1
V gene: TRBV7-9
CDR3 length: 13
CDR3 protein: ASSSDRGRSGTQY

D gene: .
V gene: TRBV19
CDR3 length: 11
CDR3 protein: ASTPSSNTEAF

D gene: .
V gene: TRBV30
CDR3 length: 12
CDR3 protein: AWSVMVGATEAF

D gene: .
V gene: TRBV4-1
CDR3 length: 12
CDR3 protein: ASSQDRANQPQH

D gene: .
V gene: TRBV29-1
CDR3 length: 11
CDR3 protein: SFPGRELTEAF

D gene: .
V gene: TRBV19
CDR3 length: 14
CDR3 protein: ASTQWAGDMNQPQH

D gene: .
V gene: TRBV10-3
CDR3 length: 12
CDR3 protein: AISERPETPEAF

D gene: .
V gene: TRBV7-2
CDR3 length: 10
CDR3 protein: ASSLVGGDAF

D gene: .
V gene: TRBV5-1
CDR3 length: 12
CDR3 protein: ASSWLGLNQPQH

D gene: .
V gene: TRBV6-2/TRBV6-3
CDR3 length: 13
CDR3 protein: ASSLPGRVGNEQF

D gene: .
V gene: TRBV20-1
CDR3 length: 11
CDR3 protein: SARPGFGEEQF

D gene: .
V gene: TRBV10-2
CDR3 length: 10
CDR3 protein: ASSDQYYEQY

D gene: TRBD1
V gene: TRBV12-3/TRBV12-4
CDR3 length: 14
CDR3 protein: ASSPASLQGAYEQF

D gene: TRBD2
V gene: TRBV29-1
CDR3 length: 18
CDR3 protein: SVEDRGLAGAFSLADTQY

D gene: TRBD1
V gene: TRBV19
CDR3 length: 12
CDR3 protein: ASGPGQLNQPQH

D gene: .
V gene: TRBV14
CDR3 length: 14
CDR3 protein: ASSQGLASAKNIQY

D gene: .
V gene: TRBV6-5
CDR3 length: 12
CDR3 protein: ASSASGPYNEQF

D gene: TRBD1
V gene: TRBV5-1
CDR3 length: 11
CDR3 protein: ASSITGVTEAF

D gene: TRBD2
V gene: TRBV29-1
CDR3 length: 12
CDR3 protein: SVEARGVQETQY